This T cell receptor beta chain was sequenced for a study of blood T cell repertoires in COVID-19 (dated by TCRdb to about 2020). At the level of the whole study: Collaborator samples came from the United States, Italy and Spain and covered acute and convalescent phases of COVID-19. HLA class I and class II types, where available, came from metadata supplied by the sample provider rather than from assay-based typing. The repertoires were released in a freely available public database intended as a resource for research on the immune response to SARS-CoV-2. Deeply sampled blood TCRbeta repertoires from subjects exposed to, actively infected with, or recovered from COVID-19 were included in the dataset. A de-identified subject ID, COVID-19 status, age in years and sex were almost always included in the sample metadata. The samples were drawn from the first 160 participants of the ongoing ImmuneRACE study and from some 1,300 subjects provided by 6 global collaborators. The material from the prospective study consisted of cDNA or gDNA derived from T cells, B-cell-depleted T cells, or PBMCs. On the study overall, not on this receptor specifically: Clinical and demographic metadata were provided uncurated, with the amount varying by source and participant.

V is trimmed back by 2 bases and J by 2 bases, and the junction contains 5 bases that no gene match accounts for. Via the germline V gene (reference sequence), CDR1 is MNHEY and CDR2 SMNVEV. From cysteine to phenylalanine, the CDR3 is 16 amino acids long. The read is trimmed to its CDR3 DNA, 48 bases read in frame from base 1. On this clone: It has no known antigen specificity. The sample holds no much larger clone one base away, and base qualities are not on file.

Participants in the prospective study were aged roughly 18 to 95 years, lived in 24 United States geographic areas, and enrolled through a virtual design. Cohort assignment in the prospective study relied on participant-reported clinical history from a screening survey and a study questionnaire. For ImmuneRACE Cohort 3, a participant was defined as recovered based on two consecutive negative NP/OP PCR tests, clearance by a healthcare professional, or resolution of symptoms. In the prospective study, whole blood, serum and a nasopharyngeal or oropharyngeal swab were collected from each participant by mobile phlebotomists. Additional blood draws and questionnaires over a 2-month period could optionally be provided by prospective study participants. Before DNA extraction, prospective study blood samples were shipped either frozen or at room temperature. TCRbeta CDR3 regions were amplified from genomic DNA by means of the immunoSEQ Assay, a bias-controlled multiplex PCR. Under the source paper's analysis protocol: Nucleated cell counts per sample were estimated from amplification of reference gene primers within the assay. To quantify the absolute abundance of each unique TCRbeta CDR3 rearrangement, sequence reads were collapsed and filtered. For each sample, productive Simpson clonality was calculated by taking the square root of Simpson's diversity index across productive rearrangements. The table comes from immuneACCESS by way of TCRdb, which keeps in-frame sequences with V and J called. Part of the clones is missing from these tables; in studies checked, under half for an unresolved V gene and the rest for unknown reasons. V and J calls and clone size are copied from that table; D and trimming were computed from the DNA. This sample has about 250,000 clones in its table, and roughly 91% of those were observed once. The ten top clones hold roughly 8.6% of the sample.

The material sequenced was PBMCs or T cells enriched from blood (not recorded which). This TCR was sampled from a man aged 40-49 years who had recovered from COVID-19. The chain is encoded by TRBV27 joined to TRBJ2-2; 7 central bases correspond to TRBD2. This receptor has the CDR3 CASSLRVAGNTGELFF. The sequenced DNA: TGTGCCAGCAGTTTAAGGGTAGCGGGTAACACCGGGGAGCTGTTTTTT.